The 26 T cell receptor beta chains listed next were all sequenced from one sample in a study of shared T cell receptors in the human thymus. Produced via immunoSEQ multiplex PCR; TCRdb's table is partial and in-frame only. The repertoire holds hundreds of thousands of clones, with approximately 89% as singletons. These data were also reused for a study on human thymus T cells.

Sequencing input: thymocytes. The receptor source for this set is a boy in the first two years of life with a congenital heart defect.

The V call is TRBV6-1, the J call TRBJ1-5; D is unresolved. This CDR3 comprises 16 residues. The germline V gene encodes CDR1 MNHNS and CDR2 SASEGT. Trimming left V 0 bases short and J 16 bases short, with 25 bases between. The CDR3 region has the DNA TGTGCCAGCAGTGAAGCGGAGTTGGTCTTAGGGAGGTCTGACCATTTT. As protein: CASSEAELVLGRSDHF.

This sequence joins TRBV7-8 and TRBJ2-7, with D maybe TRBD2 (7 bases). CDR3 size: 16 residues. V lost 0 bases, J lost 3 bases, and 15 bases lay in between. The germline gives CDR1 SGHVS, CDR2 FQNEAQ. CDR3 loop: CASSLAGGGAIYEQYF. The CDR3 DNA reads as TGTGCCAGCAGCTTAGCGGGTGGGGGGGCCATCTACGAGCAGTACTTC.

The chain employs TRBV15 and TRBJ2-3; 10 nucleotides match TRBD2. Germline CDR1 reads LNHNV; CDR2 reads YYDKDF (reference sequence). The CDR3 is made up of 17 amino acids. V was clipped by 2 bases and J by 2 bases; unmatched bases: 7. The CDR3 sequence is CATSRSGLAAYTDTQYF. The CDR3 nucleotides are TGTGCCACCAGCAGAAGTGGACTAGCGGCTTACACAGATACGCAGTATTTT.

The chain has TRBV28 and TRBJ2-7; possibly TRBD1 for D (6 bases). The CDR3 consists of 15 residues. The germline V gene has CDR1 MDHEN and CDR2 SYDVKM. V gave up 2 bases and J gave up 3 bases, with 14 bases separating them. The CDR3 region is CASSLHRDTSYEQYF. The CDR3 nucleotides are TGTGCCAGCAGTTTACACAGGGACACGAGCTACGAGCAGTACTTC.

The V and J genes are TRBV2 and TRBJ1-3; TRBD1 is a possible D gene (5 bases). V shed 3 bases and J shed 3 bases, with 9 bases lying between them. The length of the CDR3 is 14 residues. CDR1 and CDR2 from the germline V gene are SNHLY and FYNNEI. The CDR3 coding sequence is TGTGCCAGCAGTGAGAGGCAGGGTGGAAACACCATATATTTT. This sequence encodes CASSERQGGNTIYF.

The chain joins TRBV5-6 to TRBJ2-5, with a weak D call TRBD1 (6 bases). Deletions cut 0 bases from V and 4 bases from J, with 16 bases between. Germline loops: CDR1 SGHDT, CDR2 YYEEEE. The CDR3 length is 16 residues. The CDR3 sequence: CASSLAPGDRTETQYF. The CDR3 DNA reads TGTGCCAGCAGCTTGGCCCCGGGTGACAGGACAGAGACCCAGTACTTC.

This chain links TRBV7-9 with TRBJ1-1; D unclear. Germline CDR1 is SEHNR and CDR2 is FQNEAQ (reference sequence). This CDR3 has 14 amino acids. V was pared by 3 bases and J by 2 bases, with 10 bases between. Here the CDR3 DNA reads TGTGCCAGCAGCTTGGCACATCAAAACACTGAAGCTTTCTTT. As protein: CASSLAHQNTEAFF.

This clone was found once. This chain joins TRBV14 and TRBJ2-3; 10 bases are a match to TRBD2. Losses at the gene ends were 3 bases for V and 0 bases for J; bases not matched to a gene: 12. This CDR3 contains 19 residues. Germline V gives CDR1 SGHDN, CDR2 FVKESK. The CDR3 here is CASSHRIGTSDASTDTQYF. The CDR3 bases are TGTGCCAGCAGCCACAGAATCGGGACTAGCGACGCTAGCACAGATACGCAGTATTTT.

The J gene is TRBJ1-2, the V gene TRBV7-8; TRBD1 might be the D (5 bases). V lost 3 bases and J lost 8, with 13 bases in between. This CDR3 spans 13 amino acids. Germline lookup yields CDR1 SGHVS and CDR2 FQNEAQ. CDR3 sequence: CASSFQGVGGYTF. In nucleotides, the CDR3 is TGTGCCAGCAGCTTCCAGGGCGTGGGGGGCTACACCTTC.

The chain is built from TRBV28 and TRBJ2-7, with 9 positions matching TRBD1. V lost 6 bases, J lost 5 bases, and 14 bases stayed unmatched. The CDR3 loop spans 16 amino acids. Germline assignment: CDR1 MDHEN and CDR2 SYDVKM. The CDR3 loop reads CASSKTGTGSYHEQYF. Here the CDR3 DNA reads TGTGCCAGCAGCAAGACCGGGACAGGGAGTTACCACGAGCAGTACTTC.

The chain is built from TRBV7-8 and TRBJ2-1, with TRBD2 identical over 8 bases. The CDR3 is made up of 20 amino acids. The V segment lost 0 bases and the J segment 0 bases; nucleotides outside the gene matches: 13. CDR1 SGHVS and CDR2 FQNEAQ come from the germline V gene. CDR3 sequence reads: CASSLACNAGGNSSYNEQFF. The DNA of the CDR3 is TGTGCCAGCAGCTTAGCGTGCAACGCGGGAGGCAACAGCTCCTACAATGAGCAGTTCTTC.

This clone appeared a few times. The V and J genes are TRBV4-3 and TRBJ1-1; 8 bases match TRBD1. Germline loops: CDR1 LGHNA, CDR2 YSLEER. The CDR3 contains 15 residues. Germline trimming cut 0 bases from V and 4 bases from J; bases unmatched to any gene: 4. As DNA, the CDR3 is TGCGCCAGCAGCCAAGACCAGGGGGCAAGCACTGAAGCTTTCTTT. It yields the protein CASSQDQGASTEAFF.

V and J are TRBV25-1 and TRBJ1-2, with D possibly matching TRBD1 (5 bases). Trimming removed 8 bases at V and 4 bases at J, with 14 bases between. This CDR3 region has 13 residues. Germline V gene data show CDR1 as MGHDK and CDR2 as SYGVNS. The CDR3 DNA reads TGTGCCAGCGATGACAGATTCGGCTATGGCTACACCTTC. This encodes CASDDRFGYGYTF.

This chain's CDR3 is CASSAGGTGVPEQYF. The CDR3 coding sequence is TGTGCCAGCAGTGCAGGGGGGACAGGGGTCCCCGAGCAGTACTTC. The rearrangement links TRBV2 to TRBJ2-7; 10 bases are shared with TRBD1. CDR1 SNHLY and CDR2 FYNNEI come from the germline V gene. The ends lost 4 bases at V and 6 bases at J; junction bases unmatched: 9. This CDR3 contains 15 residues.

In its sample, this clone was seen once. The rearrangement uses TRBV6-5 and TRBJ1-2, with D possibly being TRBD1 (5 bases). The CDR3 sequence is 14 residues long. Germline CDR1 reads MNHEY; CDR2 reads SVGAGI. Trimming removed 6 bases from V and 4 bases from J, with 15 bases in between. The CDR3 nucleotides are TGTGCCAGCAGGATAACGGGGGTGGGCTATGGCTACACCTTC. Translating it yields CASRITGVGYGYTF.

The gene calls are TRBV4-2 and TRBJ1-3, with D possibly matching TRBD1 (5 bases). The V end was cut by 0 bases, the J end by 0 bases, with 15 bases between. Germline V gene lookup returns CDR1 LGHNA and CDR2 YNFKEQ. This CDR3 has 18 amino acids. The CDR3 bases are TGTGCCAGCAGCCAAGATATCCCCAGGGCAGCCTCTGGAAACACCATATATTTT. Amino acid sequence: CASSQDIPRAASGNTIYF.

This chain joins TRBV5-1 and TRBJ2-2; no clear D gene. This CDR3 comprises 13 residues. V lost 2 bases and J 5 bases, leaving 7 bases between the germline ends. The germline gives CDR1 SGHRS, CDR2 YFSETQ. Here the CDR3 DNA reads TGCGCCAGCAGCTTCAGCGAAACCGGGGAGCTGTTTTTT. Translating gives CASSFSETGELFF.

This clone was recorded once. V is TRBV11-2 and J is TRBJ2-4; perhaps TRBD1 as D (5 bases). Germline V CDR1 and CDR2: SGHAT, FQNNGV. V lost 0 bases to trimming and J lost 0 bases, with 21 bases between them. This CDR3 spans 20 amino acids. CDR3 sequence reads: CASSLDHRTLEPGAKNIQYF. The DNA of the CDR3 is TGTGCCAGCAGCTTAGATCACCGGACACTGGAGCCGGGAGCCAAAAACATTCAGTACTTC. Supplemented by reference TRBV11-2 and TRBJ2-4, the full variable domain reads EAGVAQSPRYKIIEKRQSVAFWCNPISGHATLYWYQQILGQGPKLLIQFQNNGVVDDSQLPKDRFSAERLKGVDSTLKIQPAKLEDSAVYLCASSLDHRTLEPGAKNIQYFGAGTRLSVL.

The chain carries TRBV11-2 and TRBJ2-2; 7 nucleotides align to TRBD2. CDR1 SGHAT and CDR2 FQNNGV come from the germline V gene. The CDR3 extends over 17 amino acids. After removal of 5 bases from V and 6 bases from J, the junction contained 15 bases not matched to a gene. The CDR3 nucleotides are TGTGCCAGCAGCCGACAGACAGCGGGAACGGTCGCCGGGGAGCTGTTTTTT. This encodes CASSRQTAGTVAGELFF.

The chain carries TRBV6-1 and TRBJ2-3; 11 positions agree with TRBD2. The CDR3 sequence is 15 residues long. Trimming took 4 bases from V and 6 from J; bases not matched to a gene: 6. Per germline, CDR1 MNHNS and CDR2 SASEGT. CDR3 coding DNA: TGTGCCAGCAGTGGTAGCGGGGGGGCCCTGGATACGCAGTATTTT. Protein sequence: CASSGSGGALDTQYF.

The chain links TRBV25-1 to TRBJ2-3; weak D call: TRBD1 (5 bases). The V gene lost 0 bases and the J gene lost 4 bases, with 11 bases spanning the gap. CDR3 length: 15 residues. CDR1 and CDR2 (germline): MGHDK, SYGVNS. The CDR3 region has the DNA TGTGCCAGCAGTGAATACGGCAGGGCCCCAGATACGCAGTATTTT. Residues: CASSEYGRAPDTQYF.

CDR3 coding DNA: TGTGCCAGCAGTGCAGGGACTAGCGGATACTCCTACGAGCAGTACTTC. This translates into CASSAGTSGYSYEQYF. This chain uses TRBV6-1 with TRBJ2-7; TRBD2 matches at 11 bases. Trimming cost V 4 bases and J 0 bases; bases outside gene matches: 5. Germline V lookup: CDR1 MNHNS, CDR2 SASEGT. CDR3 length equals 16 residues.

DNA of the CDR3: TGTGCCAGCAGCGACACGACAGGGGGATTTTTATACGAGCAGTACTTC. This codes for CASSDTTGGFLYEQYF. The chain recombines TRBV6-6 with TRBJ2-7; 9 nucleotides align to TRBD1. This CDR3 comprises 16 residues. Losses at the gene ends were 6 bases for V and 4 bases for J; bases not matched to a gene: 13. Germline lookup yields CDR1 MNHNY and CDR2 SVGAGI (reference sequence).

The chain combines TRBV4-1 with TRBJ2-7, with 8 bases lining up with TRBD1. The CDR3 has 16 amino acids. Losses at the gene ends were 4 bases for V and 3 bases for J; bases not matched to a gene: 11. Germline CDR1 MGHRA, CDR2 YSYEKL. The CDR3: CASSLLWTGQLYEQYF. Here the CDR3 DNA reads TGCGCCAGCAGCCTATTATGGACAGGGCAACTCTACGAGCAGTACTTC.

This chain joins TRBV5-1 and TRBJ2-7; a possible D gene is TRBD1 (6 bases). Germline CDR1 SGHRS, CDR2 YFSETQ. Trimming cost V 4 bases and J 4 bases, with 21 bases left between them. The CDR3 contains 16 residues. This CDR3 is CASSPLVTGAKYEQYF. CDR3 DNA sequence: TGCGCCAGCAGCCCCCTAGTGACAGGAGCCAAGTACGAGCAGTACTTC.

The V call is TRBV30, the J call TRBJ2-1; D may be TRBD1 (6 bases). Germline V gives CDR1 GTSNPN, CDR2 SVGIG (reference sequence). Between the trimmed V and J ends, which lost 5 bases and 8 bases, there was a span of 22 bases. The CDR3 runs to 15 residues. The CDR3: CAWSYSGTRMDEQFF. CDR3 bases: TGTGCCTGGTCCTACTCGGGGACAAGGATGGATGAGCAGTTCTTC.